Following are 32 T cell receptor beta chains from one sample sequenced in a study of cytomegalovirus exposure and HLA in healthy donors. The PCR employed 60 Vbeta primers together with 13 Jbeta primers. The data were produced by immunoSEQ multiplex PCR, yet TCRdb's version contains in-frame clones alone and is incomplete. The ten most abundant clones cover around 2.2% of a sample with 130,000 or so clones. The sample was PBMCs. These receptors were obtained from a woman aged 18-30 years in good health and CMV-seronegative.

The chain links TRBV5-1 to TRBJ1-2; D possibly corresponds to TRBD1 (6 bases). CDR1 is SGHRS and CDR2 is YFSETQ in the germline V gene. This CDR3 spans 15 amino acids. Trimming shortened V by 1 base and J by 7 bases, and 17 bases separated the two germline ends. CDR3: CASSLSGGRVVGYTF. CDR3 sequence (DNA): TGCGCCAGCAGCTTGAGTGGGGGCAGGGTAGTTGGCTACACCTTC. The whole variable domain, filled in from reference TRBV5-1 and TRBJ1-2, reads KAGVTQTPRYLIKTRGQQVTLSCSPISGHRSVSWYQQTPGQGLQFLFEYFSETQRNKGNFPGRFSGRQFSNSRSEMNVSTLELGDSALYLCASSLSGGRVVGYTFGSGTRLTVV.

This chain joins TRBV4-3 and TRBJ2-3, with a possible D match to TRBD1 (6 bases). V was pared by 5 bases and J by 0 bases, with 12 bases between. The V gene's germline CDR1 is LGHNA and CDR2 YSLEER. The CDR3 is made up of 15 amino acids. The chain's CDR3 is CASSWTAYSTDTQYF. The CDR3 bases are TGCGCCAGCAGCTGGACAGCATATAGCACAGATACGCAGTATTTT.

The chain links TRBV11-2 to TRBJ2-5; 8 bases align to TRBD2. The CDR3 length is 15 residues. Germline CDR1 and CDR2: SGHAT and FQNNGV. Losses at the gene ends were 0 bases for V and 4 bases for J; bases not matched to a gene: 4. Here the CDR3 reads CASSLEAGGVETQYF. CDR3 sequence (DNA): TGTGCCAGCAGCTTAGAGGCGGGAGGAGTAGAGACCCAGTACTTC.

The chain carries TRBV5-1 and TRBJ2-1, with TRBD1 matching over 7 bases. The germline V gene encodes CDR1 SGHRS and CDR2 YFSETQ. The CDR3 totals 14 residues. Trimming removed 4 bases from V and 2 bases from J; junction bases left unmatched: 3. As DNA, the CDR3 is TGCGCCAGCAGCCGACAGGGCCCCTACAATGAGCAGTTCTTC. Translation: CASSRQGPYNEQFF.

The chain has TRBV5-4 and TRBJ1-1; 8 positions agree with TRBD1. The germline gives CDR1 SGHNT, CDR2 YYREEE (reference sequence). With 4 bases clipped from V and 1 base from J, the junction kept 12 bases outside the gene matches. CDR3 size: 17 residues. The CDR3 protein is CASSARQGSFANTEAFF. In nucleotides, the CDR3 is TGTGCCAGCAGCGCACGACAGGGGTCGTTCGCGAACACTGAAGCTTTCTTT.

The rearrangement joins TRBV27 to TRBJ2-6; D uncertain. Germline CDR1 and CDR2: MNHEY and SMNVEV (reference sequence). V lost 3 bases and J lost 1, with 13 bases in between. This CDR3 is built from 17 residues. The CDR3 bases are TGTGCCAGCAGTTTCCATCAGTTGGTTTCTGGGGCCAACGTCCTGACTTTC. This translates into CASSFHQLVSGANVLTF.

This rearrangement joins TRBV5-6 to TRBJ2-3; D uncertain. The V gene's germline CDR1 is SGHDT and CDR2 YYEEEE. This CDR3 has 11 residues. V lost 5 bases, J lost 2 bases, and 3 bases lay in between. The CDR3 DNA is TGTGCCAGCAGTATCACAGATACGCAGTATTTT. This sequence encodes CASSITDTQYF.

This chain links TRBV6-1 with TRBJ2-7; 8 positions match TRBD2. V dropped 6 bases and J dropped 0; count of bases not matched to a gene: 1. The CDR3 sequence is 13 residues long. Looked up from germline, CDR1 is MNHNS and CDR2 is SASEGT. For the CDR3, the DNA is TGTGCCAGCAGGAGCGGGAGCTCCTACGAGCAGTACTTC. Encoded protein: CASRSGSSYEQYF.

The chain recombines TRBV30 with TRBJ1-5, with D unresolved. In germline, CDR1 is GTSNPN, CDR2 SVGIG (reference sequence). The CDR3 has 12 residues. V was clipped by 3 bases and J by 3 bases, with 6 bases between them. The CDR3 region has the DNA TGTGCCTGGAGCAGAATCAATCAGCCCCAGCATTTT. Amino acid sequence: CAWSRINQPQHF.

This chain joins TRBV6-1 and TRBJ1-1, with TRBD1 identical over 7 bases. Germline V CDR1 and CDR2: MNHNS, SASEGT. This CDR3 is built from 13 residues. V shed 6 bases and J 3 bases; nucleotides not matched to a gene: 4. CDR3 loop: CASRQGRDTEAFF. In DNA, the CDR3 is TGTGCCAGCAGACAGGGGCGCGACACTGAAGCTTTCTTT.

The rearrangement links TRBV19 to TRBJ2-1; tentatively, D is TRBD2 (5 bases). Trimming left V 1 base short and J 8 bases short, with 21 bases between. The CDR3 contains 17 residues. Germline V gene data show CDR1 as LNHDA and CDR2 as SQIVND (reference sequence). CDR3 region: CASSIVVPRGSADEQFF. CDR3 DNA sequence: TGTGCCAGTAGTATAGTAGTACCGAGAGGGAGTGCTGATGAGCAGTTCTTC.

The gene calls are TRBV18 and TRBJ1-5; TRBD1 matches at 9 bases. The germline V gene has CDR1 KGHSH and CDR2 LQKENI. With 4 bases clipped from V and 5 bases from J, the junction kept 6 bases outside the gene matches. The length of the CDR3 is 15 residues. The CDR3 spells CASSLRQGDDQPQHF. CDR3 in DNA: TGTGCCAGCTCACTAAGACAGGGGGATGATCAGCCCCAGCATTTT.

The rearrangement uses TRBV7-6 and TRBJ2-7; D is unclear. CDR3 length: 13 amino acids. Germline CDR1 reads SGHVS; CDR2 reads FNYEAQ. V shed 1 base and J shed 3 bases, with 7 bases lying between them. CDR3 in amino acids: CASSLETFYEQYF. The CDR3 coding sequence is TGTGCCAGCAGCTTAGAAACATTCTACGAGCAGTACTTC.

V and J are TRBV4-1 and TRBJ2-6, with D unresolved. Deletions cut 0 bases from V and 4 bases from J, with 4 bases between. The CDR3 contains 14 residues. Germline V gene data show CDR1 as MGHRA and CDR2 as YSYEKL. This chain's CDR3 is CASSQDRGANVLTF. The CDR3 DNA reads TGCGCCAGCAGCCAAGACAGGGGGGCCAACGTCCTGACTTTC.

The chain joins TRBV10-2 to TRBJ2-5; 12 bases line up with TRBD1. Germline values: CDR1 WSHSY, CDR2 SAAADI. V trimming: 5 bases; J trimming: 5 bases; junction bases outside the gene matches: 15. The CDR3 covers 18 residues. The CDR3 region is CASSFPTPGTGGRETQYF. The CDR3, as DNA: TGCGCCAGCAGTTTCCCCACTCCCGGGACAGGGGGCAGGGAGACCCAGTACTTC.

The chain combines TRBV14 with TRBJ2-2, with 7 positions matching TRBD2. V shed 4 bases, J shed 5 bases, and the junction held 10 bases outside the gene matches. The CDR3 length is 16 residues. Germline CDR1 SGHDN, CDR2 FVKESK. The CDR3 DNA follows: TGTGCCAGCAGCCCTTGGGGCGGGAGAACTACCGGGGAGCTGTTTTTT. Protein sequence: CASSPWGGRTTGELFF.

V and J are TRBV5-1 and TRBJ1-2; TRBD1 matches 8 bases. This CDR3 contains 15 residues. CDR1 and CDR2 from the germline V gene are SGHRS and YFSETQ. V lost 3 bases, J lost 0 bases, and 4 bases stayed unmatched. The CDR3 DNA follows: TGCGCCAGCAGCTACGGACAGGGCTCTAACTATGGCTACACCTTC. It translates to CASSYGQGSNYGYTF.

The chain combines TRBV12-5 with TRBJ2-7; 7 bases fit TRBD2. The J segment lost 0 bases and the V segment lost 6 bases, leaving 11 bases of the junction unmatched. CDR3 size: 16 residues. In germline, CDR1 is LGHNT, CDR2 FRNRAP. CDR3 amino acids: CASGRDSGLSSYEQYF. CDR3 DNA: TGTGCTAGTGGCCGGGATAGCGGGCTTAGCTCCTACGAGCAGTACTTC.

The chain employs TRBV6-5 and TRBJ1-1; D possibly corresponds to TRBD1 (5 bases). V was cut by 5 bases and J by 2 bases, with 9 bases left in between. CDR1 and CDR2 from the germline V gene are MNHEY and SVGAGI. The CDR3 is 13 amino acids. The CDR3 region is CASSEQGNTEAFF. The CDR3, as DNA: TGTGCCAGCAGTGAGCAGGGAAACACTGAAGCTTTCTTT.

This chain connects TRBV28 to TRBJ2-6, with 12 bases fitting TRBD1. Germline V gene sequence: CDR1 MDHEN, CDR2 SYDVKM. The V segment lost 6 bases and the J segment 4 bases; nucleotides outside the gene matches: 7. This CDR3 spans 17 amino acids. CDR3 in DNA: TGTGCCAGCAGCCCGGGACAGGGGGCGCGCGGGGCCAACGTCCTGACTTTC. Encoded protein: CASSPGQGARGANVLTF.

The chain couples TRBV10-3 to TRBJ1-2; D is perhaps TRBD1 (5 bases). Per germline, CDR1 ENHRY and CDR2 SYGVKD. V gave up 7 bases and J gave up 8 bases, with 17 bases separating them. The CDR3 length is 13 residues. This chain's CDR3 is CAIMAGLRGGYTF. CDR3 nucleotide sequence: TGTGCCATCATGGCTGGTTTGCGGGGGGGCTACACCTTC.

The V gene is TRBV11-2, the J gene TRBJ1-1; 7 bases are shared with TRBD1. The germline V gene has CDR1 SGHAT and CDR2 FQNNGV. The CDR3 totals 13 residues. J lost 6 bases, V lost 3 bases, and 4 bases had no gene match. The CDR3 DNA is TGTGCCAGCAGCTTGGACAGGCGAGCTGAAGCTTTCTTT. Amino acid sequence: CASSLDRRAEAFF.

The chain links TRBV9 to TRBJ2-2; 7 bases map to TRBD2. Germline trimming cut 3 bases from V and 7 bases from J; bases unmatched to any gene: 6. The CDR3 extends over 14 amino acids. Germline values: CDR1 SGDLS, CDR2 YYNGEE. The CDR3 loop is CASSDTGGGGELFF. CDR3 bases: TGTGCCAGCAGCGATACGGGAGGAGGCGGGGAGCTGTTTTTT.

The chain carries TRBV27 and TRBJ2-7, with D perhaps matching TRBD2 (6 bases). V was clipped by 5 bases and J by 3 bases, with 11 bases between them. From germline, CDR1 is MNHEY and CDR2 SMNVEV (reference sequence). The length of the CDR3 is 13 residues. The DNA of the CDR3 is TGTGCCAGCAGTCGATTCGGGAGCTACGAGCAGTACGTC. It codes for CASSRFGSYEQYV.

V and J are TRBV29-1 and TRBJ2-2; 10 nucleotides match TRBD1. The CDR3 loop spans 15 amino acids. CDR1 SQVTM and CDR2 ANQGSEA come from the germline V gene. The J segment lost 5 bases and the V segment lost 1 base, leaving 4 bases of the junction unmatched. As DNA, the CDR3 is TGCAGCGTTGAAGGACAGGGGGCGAGAACCGGGGAGCTGTTTTTT. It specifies CSVEGQGARTGELFF.

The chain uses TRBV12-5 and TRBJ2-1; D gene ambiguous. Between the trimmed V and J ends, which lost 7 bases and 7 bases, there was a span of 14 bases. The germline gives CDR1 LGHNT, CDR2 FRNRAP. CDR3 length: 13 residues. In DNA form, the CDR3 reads TGTGCTAGTGAATTAGACTTTCTTAATGAGCAGTTCTTC. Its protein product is CASELDFLNEQFF.

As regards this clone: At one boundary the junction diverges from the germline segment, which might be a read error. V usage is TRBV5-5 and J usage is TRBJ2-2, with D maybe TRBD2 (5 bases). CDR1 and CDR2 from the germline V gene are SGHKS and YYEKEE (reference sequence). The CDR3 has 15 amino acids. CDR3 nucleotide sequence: TGTGCCAGCCGCTTCGGACTCGAGAACACCGGGGAGCTGTTTTTT. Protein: CASRFGLENTGELFF.

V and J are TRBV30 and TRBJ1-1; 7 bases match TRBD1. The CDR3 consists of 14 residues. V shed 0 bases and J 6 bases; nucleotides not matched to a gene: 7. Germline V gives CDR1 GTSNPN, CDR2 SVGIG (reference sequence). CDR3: CAWSVDRELAEAFF. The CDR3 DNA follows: TGTGCCTGGAGTGTAGACAGGGAGTTGGCTGAAGCTTTCTTT.

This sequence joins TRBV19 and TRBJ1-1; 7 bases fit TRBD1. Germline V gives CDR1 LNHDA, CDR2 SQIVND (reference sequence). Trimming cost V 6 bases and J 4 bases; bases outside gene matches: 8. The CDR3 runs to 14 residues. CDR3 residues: CASSPTGAGTEAFF. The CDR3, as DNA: TGTGCCAGTAGCCCTACAGGGGCGGGCACTGAAGCTTTCTTT.

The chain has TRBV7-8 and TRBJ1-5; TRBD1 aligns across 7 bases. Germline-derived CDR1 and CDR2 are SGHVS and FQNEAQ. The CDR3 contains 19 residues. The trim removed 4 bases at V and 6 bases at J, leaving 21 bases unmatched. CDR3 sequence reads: CASSSGLVGGASLGQPQHF. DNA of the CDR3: TGTGCCAGCAGCTCAGGCTTGGTAGGGGGCGCTTCCCTCGGTCAGCCCCAGCATTTT.

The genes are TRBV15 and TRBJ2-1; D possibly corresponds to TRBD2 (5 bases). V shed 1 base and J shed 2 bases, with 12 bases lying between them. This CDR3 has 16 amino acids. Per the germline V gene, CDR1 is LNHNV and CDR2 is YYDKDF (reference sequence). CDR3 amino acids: CATSRGFSGTYNEQFF. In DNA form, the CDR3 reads TGTGCCACCAGCAGAGGATTCAGCGGCACCTACAATGAGCAGTTCTTC.

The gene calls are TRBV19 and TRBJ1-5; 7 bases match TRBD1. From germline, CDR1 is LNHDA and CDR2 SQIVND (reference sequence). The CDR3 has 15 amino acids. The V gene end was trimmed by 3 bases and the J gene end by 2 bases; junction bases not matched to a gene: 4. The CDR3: CASSMNRGGNQPQHF. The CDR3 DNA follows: TGTGCCAGTAGTATGAACAGGGGCGGCAATCAGCCCCAGCATTTT.